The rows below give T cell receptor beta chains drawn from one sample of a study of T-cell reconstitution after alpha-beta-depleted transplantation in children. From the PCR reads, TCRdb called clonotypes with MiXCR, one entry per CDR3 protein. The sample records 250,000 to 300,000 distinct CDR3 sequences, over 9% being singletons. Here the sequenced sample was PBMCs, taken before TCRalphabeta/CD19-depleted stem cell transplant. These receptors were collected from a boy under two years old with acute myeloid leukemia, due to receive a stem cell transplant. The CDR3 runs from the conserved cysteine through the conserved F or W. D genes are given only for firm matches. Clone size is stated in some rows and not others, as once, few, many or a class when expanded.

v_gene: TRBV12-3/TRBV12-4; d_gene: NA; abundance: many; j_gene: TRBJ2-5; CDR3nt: TGTGCCAGTTACTCAGGGGCGCAGGAGACCCAGTACTTC; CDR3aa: CASYSGAQETQYF
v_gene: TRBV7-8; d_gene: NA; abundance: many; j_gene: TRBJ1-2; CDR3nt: TGTGCCAGCAGCTTATGGGACCTCCTCTATGGCTACACCTTC; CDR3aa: CASSLWDLLYGYTF
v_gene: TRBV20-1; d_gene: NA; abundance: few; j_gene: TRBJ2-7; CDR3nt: TGCAGTGCTAGAGCAGCTCCGTCGCGCCGGGACACCCTCTCCTACGAGCAGTACTTC; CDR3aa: CSARAAPSRRDTLSYEQYF
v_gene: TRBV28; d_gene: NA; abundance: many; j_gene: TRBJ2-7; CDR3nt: TGTGCCAGCAGTTTCCCACAACATGTTCAGGTAGTGGGGTCCACCTACGAGCAGTACTTC; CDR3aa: CASSFPQHVQVVGSTYEQYF
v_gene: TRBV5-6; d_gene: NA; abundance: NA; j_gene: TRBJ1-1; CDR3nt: TGTGCCAGCAGCGGAGACAGGCGGAGCACTGAAGCTTTCTTT; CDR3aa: CASSGDRRSTEAFF
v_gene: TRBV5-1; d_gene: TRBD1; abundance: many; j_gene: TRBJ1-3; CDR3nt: TGCGCCAGCAGCTTCCTTGGGGGACAGGGGCAAGGAAACACCATATATTTT; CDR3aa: CASSFLGGQGQGNTIYF
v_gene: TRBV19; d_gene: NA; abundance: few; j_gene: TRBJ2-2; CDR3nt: TGTGCCAGTAGTGGTCCCGCTCGAATAGGTGGCGGGGAGCTGTTTTTT; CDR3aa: CASSGPARIGGGELFF
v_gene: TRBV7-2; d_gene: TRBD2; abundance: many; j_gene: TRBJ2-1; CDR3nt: TGTGCCAGCAGCACGGGAGCGGGAGAGTACAATGAGCAGTTCTTC; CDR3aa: CASSTGAGEYNEQFF
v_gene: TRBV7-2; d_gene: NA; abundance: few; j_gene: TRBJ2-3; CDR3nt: TGTGCCAGCAGCTTAGAACCGGGCCAAACAGATACGCAGTATTTT; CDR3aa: CASSLEPGQTDTQYF
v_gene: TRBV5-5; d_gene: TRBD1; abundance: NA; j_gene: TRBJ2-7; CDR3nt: TGTGCCAGCAGTTGGGACAGTTGGGGCTACGAGCAGTACTTC; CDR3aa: CASSWDSWGYEQYF